This T cell receptor (beta chain) was documented in a study of regulatory T cells in long-lasting Graves disease. HTBI primers from iRepertoire and Arm-PCR of CDR3 regions yielded the TCR beta libraries. In TCRdb, the multiplex PCR reads were re-called with MiXCR into one record per CDR3 protein. The data show fewer than 550,000 distinct CDR3 sequences, about 16% seen once. The time point here: newly diagnosed GD, antithyroid drugs for less than 3 months. Extracted RNA from PBMCs served as the source of the TCR library. As a group, patients came from one endocrinology department in Xi'an, China. In its sample, this clonotype was seen a few times. The CDR3 totals 16 residues. Trimming took off 0 bases at V and 7 bases at J, with 18 bases between the two ends. Germline V gene sequence: CDR1 LGHDT, CDR2 YNNKEL (reference sequence). These sequences were also reported in another study, on T cells in Graves' hyperthyroidism and ophthalmopathy.

The sequence came from a woman aged 35-65 years with Graves disease. The V and J genes are TRBV3-1 and TRBJ1-2, with D maybe TRBD1 (5 bases). This material consisted of peripheral blood mononuclear cells (PBMCs), taken at new diagnosis, from a patient treated with antithyroid drugs. This CDR3 is CASSQESAGLICGYTF. DNA for the CDR3: TGTGCCAGCAGCCAAGAATCTGCGGGGCTCATCTGTGGCTACACCTTC.